The subject of this entry is one T cell receptor beta chain. The target antigen is unknown. Study-wide results and caveats: Tumor Treg TCRs overlapped most with tumor naive CD4+ cells. Larger-cohort validation covered only one TCR beta V-J rearrangement. Tumor memory CD4+ T cell TCR gene usage was found to cluster with blood and lymph node memory CD4+ cells and with lymph node naive CD4+ cells.

Semi-nested PCR with Nested Universal Primer A followed constant-region reverse priming of full-length variable regions. TCRdb itself ran the 5' RACE reads through MiXCR, one entry per CDR3 protein. The table records around 6,800 distinct CDR3 sequences, 65% to 85% of them present only once. Germline values: CDR1 SQVTM, CDR2 ANQGSEA. The CDR3 is 15 residues long. V gave up 3 bases and J gave up 3 bases; unmatched junction bases: 6. Cells sorted as Tregs were CD4+, CD25+ and CD127-/low. The specimen was tumor-infiltrating Tregs sorted from the breast tumor. The rearrangement uses TRBV29-1 and TRBJ2-7; 12 nucleotides agree with TRBD1. The receptor comes from a female donor with breast cancer. The CDR3 nucleotides are TGCAGCGTTGAGCTGCGGGACAGGGGGCTCTACGAGCAGTACTTC. Translating gives CSVELRDRGLYEQYF.